The 24 T cell receptor beta chains below come from one sample, sequenced in a study of blood T cell repertoires in COVID-19. Profiled with immunoSEQ multiplex PCR; TCRdb holds only in-frame clones, not every one. The table lists a few hundred thousand clones, roughly nine tenths of them singletons. The sequenced sample was PBMCs or T cells enriched from blood (not recorded which). These receptors all come from a young man who had recovered from COVID-19.

V gene TRBV10-2 combines with J gene TRBJ2-5, with D perhaps matching TRBD1 (5 bases). Germline V gene sequence: CDR1 WSHSY, CDR2 SAAADI. The CDR3 sequence is 13 residues long. V was pared by 4 bases and J by 3 bases, with 9 bases between. The CDR3 DNA reads TGCGCCAGCAGTGGTCAGGGTAAAGAGACCCAGTACTTC. It translates to CASSGQGKETQYF.

The chain links TRBV27 to TRBJ2-7, with 8 bases identical to TRBD1. The CDR3 covers 13 residues. CDR1 is MNHEY and CDR2 is SMNVEV in the germline V gene (reference sequence). Germline trimming cut 8 bases from V and 5 bases from J; bases unmatched to any gene: 8. CDR3 amino acids: CASQQGGYDEQYF. The CDR3 DNA is TGTGCCAGCCAACAGGGGGGTTACGACGAGCAGTACTTC.

The rearrangement links TRBV24-1 to TRBJ2-4, with D perhaps TRBD2 (6 bases). The CDR3 consists of 14 residues. With 3 bases removed from V and 9 bases from J, the gap between germline ends came to 14 bases. CDR1 and CDR2 (germline): KGHDR, SFDVKD. CDR3 DNA sequence: TGTGCCACCAGTGATGAGACTAGTCTCGGCATTCAGTACTTC. It is translated as CATSDETSLGIQYF.

This clone was found a few times. The J gene is TRBJ2-1, the V gene TRBV5-1; a weak D match, TRBD1 (6 bases). CDR1 and CDR2 (germline): SGHRS, YFSETQ. This CDR3 comprises 15 residues. V was pared by 4 bases and J by 4 bases, with 15 bases between. The CDR3 nucleotides read TGCGCCAGCAGCCGAGACCAGGGGTGGTACAATGAGCAGTTCTTC. This encodes CASSRDQGWYNEQFF.

This sequence joins TRBV6-5 and TRBJ1-3, with 7 bases aligning to TRBD1. The CDR3 length is 15 residues. Germline CDR1 reads MNHEY; CDR2 reads SVGAGI. Losses at the gene ends were 5 bases for V and 0 bases for J; bases not matched to a gene: 4. CDR3 nucleotides: TGTGCCAGCAGTCAGGGGGACAGCTCTGGAAACACCATATATTTT. Protein: CASSQGDSSGNTIYF.

The CDR3 spells CASSYTGTGDNEQFF. Here the CDR3 DNA reads TGTGCCAGCAGTTACACCGGGACAGGGGACAATGAGCAGTTCTTC. The gene calls are TRBV6-5 and TRBJ2-1, with 10 bases identical to TRBD1. The J segment lost 5 bases and the V segment lost 2 bases, leaving 3 bases of the junction unmatched. CDR3 length: 15 residues. Germline V gene lookup returns CDR1 MNHEY and CDR2 SVGAGI.

The gene calls are TRBV19 and TRBJ2-7, with 14 bases matching TRBD2. The ends lost 9 bases at V and 0 bases at J; junction bases unmatched: 4. The germline CDR1 and CDR2 sequences are LNHDA and SQIVND (reference sequence). This CDR3 has 15 amino acids. CDR3 loop: CASRTSGGYSYEQYF. The CDR3 nucleotides read TGTGCCAGCAGGACTAGCGGGGGGTACTCCTACGAGCAGTACTTC.

The sample holds one count of this clone. The rearrangement links TRBV19 to TRBJ2-2; 10 nucleotides agree with TRBD2. V gave up 8 bases and J gave up 3 bases; unmatched junction bases: 9. This CDR3 contains 16 residues. Looked up from germline, CDR1 is LNHDA and CDR2 is SQIVND (reference sequence). CDR3 residues: CASAGIAGGHTGELFF. In DNA form, the CDR3 reads TGTGCCAGTGCCGGAATAGCGGGAGGTCACACCGGGGAGCTGTTTTTT.

The chain employs TRBV9 and TRBJ2-3; perhaps TRBD2 as D (6 bases). V gave up 4 bases and J gave up 1 base, with 10 bases separating them. CDR1 is SGDLS and CDR2 is YYNGEE in the germline V gene. The CDR3 is made up of 14 amino acids. The CDR3 is CASSTSGRTDTQYF. CDR3 sequence (DNA): TGTGCCAGCAGCACCAGCGGGCGCACAGATACGCAGTATTTT.

The gene calls are TRBV5-1 and TRBJ2-4; D is unclear. The CDR3 is 16 residues long. Looked up from germline, CDR1 is SGHRS and CDR2 is YFSETQ. The ends were cut back, 0 bases at V and 2 bases at J, with 12 bases in the middle. The CDR3 nucleotides are TGCGCCAGCAGCTTGGAGCACAGATCCTCCAAAAACATTCAGTACTTC. This codes for CASSLEHRSSKNIQYF.

The V and J genes are TRBV19 and TRBJ1-5, with a weak D call TRBD1 (6 bases). The ends were cut back, 7 bases at V and 3 bases at J, with 16 bases in the middle. This CDR3 is 15 amino acids long. The germline CDR1 and CDR2 sequences are LNHDA and SQIVND (reference sequence). This CDR3 reads CASMGRQASNQPQHF. CDR3 sequence (DNA): TGTGCCAGTATGGGAAGACAGGCCTCCAATCAGCCCCAGCATTTT.

V gene TRBV28 combines with J gene TRBJ1-3, with 11 bases fitting TRBD1. The J segment lost 5 bases and the V segment lost 7 bases, leaving 10 bases of the junction unmatched. CDR1 is MDHEN and CDR2 is SYDVKM in the germline V gene. The CDR3 has 16 residues. In DNA form, the CDR3 reads TGTGCCAGCAAAAGCCTGGGACAGGGGGAGAGAAACACCATATATTTT. Translated: CASKSLGQGERNTIYF.

The chain links TRBV6-6 to TRBJ1-5; 8 positions match TRBD1. This CDR3 contains 16 residues. Germline V gene data show CDR1 as MNHNY and CDR2 as SVGAGI (reference sequence). The J segment lost 3 bases and the V segment lost 5 bases, leaving 9 bases of the junction unmatched. The CDR3 spells CASSRRTGFDNQPQHF. CDR3 bases: TGTGCCAGCAGTCGAAGGACAGGGTTCGACAATCAGCCCCAGCATTTT.

In this sample, this clone turned up once. CDR3 protein: CASSPSSLYGYTF. CDR3 DNA sequence: TGTGCCAGCAGCCCAAGCTCCCTTTATGGCTACACCTTC. V and J are TRBV7-9 and TRBJ1-2; D not certain. The CDR3 loop spans 13 amino acids. The V gene lost 5 bases and the J gene lost 5 bases, with 12 bases spanning the gap. The germline V gene has CDR1 SEHNR and CDR2 FQNEAQ (reference sequence).

The chain carries TRBV6-1 and TRBJ1-5; D unresolved. Germline-derived CDR1 and CDR2 are MNHNS and SASEGT. The CDR3 is 13 residues long. Trimming cost V 7 bases and J 4 bases, with 11 bases left between them. The CDR3 DNA sequence: TGTGCCAGCACCCACACCGTGAATCAGCCCCAGCATTTT. Encoded protein: CASTHTVNQPQHF.

The chain joins TRBV21-1 to TRBJ2-1; the D call of TRBD2 is as the table states it, not checked on the DNA. TRBV21-1 is a documented pseudogene. The CDR3 totals 15 residues. CDR3 bases: TGTGCCAGCAGCAAACCAACTAGCGCCGACAATGAGCAGTTCTTC. It is translated as CASSKPTSADNEQFF.

The chain has TRBV28 and TRBJ2-2; the match to TRBD1 covers 11 bases. V shed 6 bases and J 3 bases; nucleotides not matched to a gene: 3. Germline loops: CDR1 MDHEN, CDR2 SYDVKM. This CDR3 region has 15 residues. CDR3 sequence (DNA): TGTGCCAGCAGGGGGGGACAGGGGGACACCGGGGAGCTGTTTTTT. Its translation is CASRGGQGDTGELFF.

The chain carries TRBV9 and TRBJ1-4, with TRBD1 matching 7 bases. Germline values: CDR1 SGDLS, CDR2 YYNGEE. V shed 2 bases and J 11 bases; nucleotides not matched to a gene: 12. The CDR3 has 15 residues. CDR3 residues: CASSVSGQVKEKLFF. The CDR3 DNA sequence: TGTGCCAGCAGCGTTTCTGGACAGGTAAAGGAGAAACTGTTTTTT.

This clone came up once. This chain joins TRBV4-3 and TRBJ1-1, with a possible D match to TRBD1 (5 bases). With 0 bases removed from V and 5 bases from J, the gap between germline ends came to 16 bases. The CDR3 length is 16 residues. Germline V gene sequence: CDR1 LGHNA, CDR2 YSLEER. The CDR3 protein is CASSQEIGSGGTEAFF. CDR3 bases: TGCGCCAGCAGCCAAGAAATAGGTTCGGGGGGAACTGAAGCTTTCTTT.

The rearrangement uses TRBV11-1 and TRBJ2-3; D is uncertain. There are 12 residues in the CDR3. Trimming stripped 4 bases from V and 6 bases from J, with 8 bases between. Looked up from germline, CDR1 is SGHAT and CDR2 is FQDESV (reference sequence). CDR3 coding DNA: TGTGCCAGCAGCTCTCGTCGGGATACGCAGTATTTT. Protein sequence: CASSSRRDTQYF.

V gene TRBV4-2 combines with J gene TRBJ2-1; D is uncertain. V was trimmed by 4 bases and J by 7 bases, leaving 11 bases between them. Germline V gives CDR1 LGHNA, CDR2 YNFKEQ. The CDR3 runs to 13 residues. CDR3 bases: TGTGCCAGCAGCCCCCTCGAGCGTAATGAGCAGTTCTTC. Protein: CASSPLERNEQFF.

The chain employs TRBV3-1 (or the pseudogene TRBV3-2) and TRBJ2-5, with TRBD2 matching 12 bases. Germline lookup yields CDR1 LGHDT and CDR2 YNNKEL (reference sequence). The CDR3 is 16 residues long. V lost 4 bases and J lost 2; bases outside the gene matches: 5. The DNA of the CDR3 is TGTGCCAGCAGCCTCCGACTAGCGGGGGCACAAGAGACCCAGTACTTC. Its protein is CASSLRLAGAQETQYF.

CDR3 coding DNA: TGTGCCATCAGAAAGGACAGGGAGGTGGAAGCTTTCTTT. It translates to CAIRKDREVEAFF. The rearrangement links TRBV10-3 to TRBJ1-1, with 8 nucleotides matching TRBD1. Germline trimming cut 6 bases from V and 8 bases from J; bases unmatched to any gene: 8. The CDR3 is made up of 13 amino acids. Germline V lookup: CDR1 ENHRY, CDR2 SYGVKD.

This chain uses TRBV4-1 with TRBJ1-2, with a weak D call TRBD1 (6 bases). Germline V CDR1 and CDR2: MGHRA, YSYEKL. The CDR3 has 17 residues. V lost 0 bases and J 2 bases, leaving 16 bases between the germline ends. The CDR3 DNA follows: TGCGCCAGCAGCCAAGATGGGGGGGCTGACTTGAACTATGGCTACACCTTC. It yields the protein CASSQDGGADLNYGYTF.